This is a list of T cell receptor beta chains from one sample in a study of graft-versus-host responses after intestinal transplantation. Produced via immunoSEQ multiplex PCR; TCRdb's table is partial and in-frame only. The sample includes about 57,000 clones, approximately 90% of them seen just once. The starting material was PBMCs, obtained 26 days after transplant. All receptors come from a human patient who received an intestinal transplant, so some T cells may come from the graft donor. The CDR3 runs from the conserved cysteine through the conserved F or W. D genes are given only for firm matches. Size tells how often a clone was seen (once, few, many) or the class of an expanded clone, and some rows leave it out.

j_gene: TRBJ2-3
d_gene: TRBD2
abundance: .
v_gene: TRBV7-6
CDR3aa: CASSLGQTSGSTDTQYF
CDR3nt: TGTGCCAGCAGCTTAGGACAAACTAGCGGGAGCACAGATACGCAGTATTTT

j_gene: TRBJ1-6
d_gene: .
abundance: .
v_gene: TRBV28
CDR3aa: CASRVTGTLNSPLHF
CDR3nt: TGTGCCAGCAGAGTGACCGGGACACTTAATTCACCCCTCCACTTT

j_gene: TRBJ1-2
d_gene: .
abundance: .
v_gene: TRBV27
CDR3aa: CASSLRTEGANYGYTF
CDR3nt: TGTGCCAGCAGTTTAAGGACAGAGGGGGCTAACTATGGCTACACCTTC

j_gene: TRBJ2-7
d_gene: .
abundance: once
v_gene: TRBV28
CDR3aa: CASSLPQGIREQYF
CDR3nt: TGTGCCAGCAGTTTACCACAGGGAATACGAGAGCAGTACTTC

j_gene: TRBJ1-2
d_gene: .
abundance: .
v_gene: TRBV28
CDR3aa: CASSLFGGAGGYTF
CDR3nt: TGTGCCAGCAGTTTATTTGGGGGCGCGGGTGGCTACACCTTC

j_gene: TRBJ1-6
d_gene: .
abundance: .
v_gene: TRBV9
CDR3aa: CASSVEEGPNSPLHF
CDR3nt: TGTGCCAGCAGCGTAGAAGAGGGCCCTAATTCACCCCTCCACTTT

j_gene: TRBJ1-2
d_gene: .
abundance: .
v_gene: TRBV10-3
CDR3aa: CAISETTEPPNYGYTF
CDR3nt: TGTGCCATCAGTGAGACTACGGAACCTCCAAACTATGGCTACACCTTC

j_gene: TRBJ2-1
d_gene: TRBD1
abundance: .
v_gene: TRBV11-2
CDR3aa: CASSSGGQGAYNEQFF
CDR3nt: TGTGCCAGCAGCTCGGGAGGACAGGGGGCTTACAATGAGCAGTTCTTC

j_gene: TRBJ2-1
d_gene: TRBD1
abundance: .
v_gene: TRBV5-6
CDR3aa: CASSGQGISYNEQFF
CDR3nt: TGTGCCAGCAGCGGACAGGGGATCTCCTACAATGAGCAGTTCTTC

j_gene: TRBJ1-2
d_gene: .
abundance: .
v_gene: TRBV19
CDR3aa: CASSIGLKRGYTF
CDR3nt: TGTGCCAGTAGTATAGGCCTCAAGCGGGGCTACACCTTC

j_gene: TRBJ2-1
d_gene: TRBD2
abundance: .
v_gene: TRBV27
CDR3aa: CASSLGTSGNVNEQFF
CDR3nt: TGTGCCAGCAGTCTCGGGACTAGCGGGAACGTAAATGAGCAGTTCTTC

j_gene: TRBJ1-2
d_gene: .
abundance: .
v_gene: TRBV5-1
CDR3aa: CASSPYGQGNYGYTF
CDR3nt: TGCGCCAGCAGCCCCTACGGGCAGGGTAATTATGGCTACACCTTC

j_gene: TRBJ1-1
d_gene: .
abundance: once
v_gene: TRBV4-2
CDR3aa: CASSLEGRGAEAFF
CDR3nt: TGTGCCAGCAGCCTGGAGGGGCGCGGCGCTGAAGCTTTCTTT

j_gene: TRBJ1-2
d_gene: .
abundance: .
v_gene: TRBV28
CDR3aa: CASNRGGYGYTF
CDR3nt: TGTGCCAGCAATCGAGGGGGCTATGGCTACACCTTC

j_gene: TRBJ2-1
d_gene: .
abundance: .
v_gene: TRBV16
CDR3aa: CASSQSPGYNEQFF
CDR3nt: TGTGCCAGCAGCCAATCTCCGGGCTACAATGAGCAGTTCTTC

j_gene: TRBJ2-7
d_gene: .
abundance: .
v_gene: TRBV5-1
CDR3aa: CASKSSPYTGDYEQYF
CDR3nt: TGCGCCAGCAAGTCATCCCCCTACACGGGGGATTACGAGCAGTACTTC

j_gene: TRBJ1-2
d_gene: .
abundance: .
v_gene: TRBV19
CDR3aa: CASSITGSAYGYTF
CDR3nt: TGTGCCAGTAGTATTACAGGGAGTGCCTATGGCTACACCTTC

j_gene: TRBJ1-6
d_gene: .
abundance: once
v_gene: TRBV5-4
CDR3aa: CASSFAGPDNSPLHF
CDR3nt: TGTGCCAGCAGCTTTGCGGGACCCGATAATTCACCCCTCCACTTT

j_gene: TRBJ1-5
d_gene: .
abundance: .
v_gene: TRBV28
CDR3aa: CASRPEGVNQPQHF
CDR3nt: TGTGCCAGCAGGCCGGAGGGCGTCAATCAGCCCCAGCATTTT

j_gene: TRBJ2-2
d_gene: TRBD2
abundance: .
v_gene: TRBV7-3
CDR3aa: CASSLRSQRGAGELFF
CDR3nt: TGTGCCAGCAGCTTAAGGTCCCAGCGGGGGGCCGGGGAGCTGTTTTTT

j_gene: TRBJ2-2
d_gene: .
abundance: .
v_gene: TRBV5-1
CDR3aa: CASSTRSANTGELFF
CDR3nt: TGCGCCAGCAGCACGAGGTCCGCGAACACCGGGGAGCTGTTTTTT

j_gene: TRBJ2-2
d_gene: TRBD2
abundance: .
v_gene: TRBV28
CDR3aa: CASSFTSGVTGELFF
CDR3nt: TGTGCCAGCAGTTTCACTAGCGGGGTCACCGGGGAGCTGTTTTTT

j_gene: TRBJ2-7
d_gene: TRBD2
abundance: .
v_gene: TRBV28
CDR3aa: CASSLRGGIDEQYF
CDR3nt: TGTGCCAGCAGTCTCCGGGGGGGGATCGACGAGCAGTACTTC

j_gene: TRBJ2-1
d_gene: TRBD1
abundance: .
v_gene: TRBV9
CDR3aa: CASSAYRGNYNEQFF
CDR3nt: TGTGCCAGCAGCGCTTACAGGGGGAACTACAATGAGCAGTTCTTC

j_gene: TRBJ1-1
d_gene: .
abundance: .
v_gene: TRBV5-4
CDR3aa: CASSLGAGAPAFF
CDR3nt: TGTGCCAGCAGCTTGGGCGCGGGGGCGCCGGCTTTCTTT

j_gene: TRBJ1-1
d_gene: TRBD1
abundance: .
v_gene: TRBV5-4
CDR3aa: CASSLGTGVGVTEAFF
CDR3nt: TGTGCCAGCAGCTTGGGGACAGGGGTTGGGGTCACTGAAGCTTTCTTT

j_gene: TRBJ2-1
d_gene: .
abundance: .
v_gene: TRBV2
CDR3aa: CASKTPPERYNEQFF
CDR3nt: TGTGCCAGCAAAACCCCACCCGAGCGTTACAATGAGCAGTTCTTC

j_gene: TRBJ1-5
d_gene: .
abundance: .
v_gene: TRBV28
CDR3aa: CASSGVDSNQPQHF
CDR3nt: TGTGCCAGCAGTGGAGTGGATAGCAATCAGCCCCAGCATTTT

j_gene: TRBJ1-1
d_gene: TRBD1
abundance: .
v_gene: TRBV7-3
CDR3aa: CASSLGTGEAFF
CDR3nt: TGTGCCAGCAGCTTAGGGACAGGAGAAGCTTTCTTT

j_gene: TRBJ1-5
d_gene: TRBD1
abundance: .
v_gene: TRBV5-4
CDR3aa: CASSLGGQGSNQPQHF
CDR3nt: TGTGCCAGCAGCTTGGGGGGACAGGGGAGCAATCAGCCCCAGCATTTT

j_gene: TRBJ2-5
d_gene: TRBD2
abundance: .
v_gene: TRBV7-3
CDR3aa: CASSPLAGGPETQYF
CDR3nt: TGTGCCAGCAGTCCTCTAGCGGGGGGGCCCGAGACCCAGTACTTC

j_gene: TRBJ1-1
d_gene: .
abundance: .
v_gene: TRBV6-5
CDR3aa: CASYRLDTEAFF
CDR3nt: TGTGCCAGTTACAGGTTAGACACTGAAGCTTTCTTT

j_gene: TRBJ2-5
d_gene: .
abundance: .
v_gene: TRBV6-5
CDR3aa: CASSYSGAETQYF
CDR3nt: TGTGCCAGCAGTTACTCGGGCGCCGAGACCCAGTACTTC

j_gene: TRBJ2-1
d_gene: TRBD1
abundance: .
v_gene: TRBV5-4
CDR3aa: CASSSGQNEQFF
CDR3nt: TGTGCCAGCAGTTCGGGACAGAATGAGCAGTTCTTC

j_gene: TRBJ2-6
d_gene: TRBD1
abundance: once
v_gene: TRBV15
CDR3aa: CATSVRTGLAGANVLTF
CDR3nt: TGTGCCACCAGCGTAAGGACAGGGCTAGCTGGGGCCAACGTCCTGACTTTC

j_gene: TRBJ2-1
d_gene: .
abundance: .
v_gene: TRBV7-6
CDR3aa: CASSLATGEQFF
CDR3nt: TGTGCCAGCAGCTTAGCAACAGGGGAGCAGTTCTTC

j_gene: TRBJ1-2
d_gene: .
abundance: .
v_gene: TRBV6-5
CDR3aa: CASSYLSTANYGYTF
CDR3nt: TGTGCCAGCAGTTACTTGTCGACAGCCAACTATGGCTACACCTTC

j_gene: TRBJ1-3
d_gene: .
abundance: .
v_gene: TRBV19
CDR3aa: CASSWSAFQDTIYF
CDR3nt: TGTGCCAGTAGTTGGTCGGCCTTTCAGGACACCATATATTTT

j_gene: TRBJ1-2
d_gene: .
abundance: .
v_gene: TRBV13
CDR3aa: CASSLVGPPGDGYTF
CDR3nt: TGTGCCAGCAGCTTAGTGGGGCCCCCGGGGGATGGCTACACCTTC

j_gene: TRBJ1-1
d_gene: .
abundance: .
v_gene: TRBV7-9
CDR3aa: CASSLAAGSEAFF
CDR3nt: TGTGCCAGCAGCTTAGCGGCGGGGAGTGAAGCTTTCTTT

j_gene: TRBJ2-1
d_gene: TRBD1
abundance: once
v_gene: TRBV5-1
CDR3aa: CASSKLGTGGVVNNEQFF
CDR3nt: TGCGCCAGCAGCAAACTCGGGACAGGGGGGGTCGTTAACAATGAGCAGTTCTTC